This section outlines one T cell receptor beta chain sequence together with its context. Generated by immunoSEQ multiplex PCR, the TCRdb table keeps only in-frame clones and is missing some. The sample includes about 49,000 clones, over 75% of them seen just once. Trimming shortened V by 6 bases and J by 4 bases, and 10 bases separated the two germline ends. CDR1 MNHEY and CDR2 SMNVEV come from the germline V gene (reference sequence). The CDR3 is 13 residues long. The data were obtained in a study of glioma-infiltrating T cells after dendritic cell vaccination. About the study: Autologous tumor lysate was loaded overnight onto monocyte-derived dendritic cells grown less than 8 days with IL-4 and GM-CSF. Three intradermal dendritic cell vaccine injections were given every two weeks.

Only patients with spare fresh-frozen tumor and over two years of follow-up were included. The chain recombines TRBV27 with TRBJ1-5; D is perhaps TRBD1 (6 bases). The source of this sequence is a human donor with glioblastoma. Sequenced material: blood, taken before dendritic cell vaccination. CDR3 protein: CASRGDTNQPQHF. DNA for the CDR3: TGTGCCAGCAGGGGGGACACTAATCAGCCCCAGCATTTT.